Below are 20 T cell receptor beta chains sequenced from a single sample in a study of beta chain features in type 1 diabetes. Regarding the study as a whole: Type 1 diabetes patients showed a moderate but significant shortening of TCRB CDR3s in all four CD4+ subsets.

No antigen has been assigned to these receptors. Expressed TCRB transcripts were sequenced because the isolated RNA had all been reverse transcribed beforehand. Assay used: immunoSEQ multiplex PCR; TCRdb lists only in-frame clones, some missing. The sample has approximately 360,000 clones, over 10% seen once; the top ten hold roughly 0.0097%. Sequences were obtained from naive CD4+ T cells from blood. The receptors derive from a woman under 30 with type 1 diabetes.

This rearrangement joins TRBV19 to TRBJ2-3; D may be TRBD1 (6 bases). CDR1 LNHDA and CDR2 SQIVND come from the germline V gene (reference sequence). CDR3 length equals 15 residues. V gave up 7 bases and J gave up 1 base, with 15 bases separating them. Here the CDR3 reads CASNLRGYGTDTQYF. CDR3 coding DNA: TGTGCCAGTAACCTCAGGGGATACGGCACAGATACGCAGTATTTT. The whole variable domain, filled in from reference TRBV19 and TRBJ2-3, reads DGGITQSPKYLFRKEGQNVTLSCEQNLNHDAMYWYRQDPGQGLRLIYYSQIVNDFQKGDIAEGYSVSREKKESFPLTVTSAQKNPTAFYLCASNLRGYGTDTQYFGPGTRLTVL.

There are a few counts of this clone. CDR3 DNA sequence: TGTGCCAGCAGTTCCCAAGCGGGAGGGTATGAGCAGTTCTTC. Amino acids: CASSSQAGGYEQFF. This rearrangement joins TRBV6-6 to TRBJ2-1, with 10 nucleotides matching TRBD2. The CDR3 sequence is 14 residues long. Looked up from germline, CDR1 is MNHNY and CDR2 is SVGAGI (reference sequence). V lost 4 bases and J lost 8; bases outside the gene matches: 5.

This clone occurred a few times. CDR3 residues: CASSRATEAFF. CDR3 DNA sequence: TGTGCCAGCAGCCGCGCCACTGAAGCTTTCTTT. The chain links TRBV5-5 to TRBJ1-1; D unresolved. Trimming shortened V by 4 bases and J by 4 bases, and 5 bases separated the two germline ends. The CDR3 loop spans 11 amino acids. Germline lookup yields CDR1 SGHKS and CDR2 YYEKEE (reference sequence). The full variable domain, its missing parts supplied by reference TRBV5-5 and TRBJ1-1, is DAGVTQSPTHLIKTRGQQVTLRCSPISGHKSVSWYQQVLGQGPQFIFQYYEKEERGRGNFPDRFSARQFPNYSSELNVNALLLGDSALYLCASSRATEAFFGQGTRLTVV.

CDR3 amino acids: CASSREGLAGGFLAGELFF. CDR3 DNA sequence: TGTGCCAGCAGCCGTGAAGGACTAGCGGGAGGGTTTTTGGCCGGGGAGCTGTTTTTT. The chain carries TRBV11-1 and TRBJ2-2, with 15 bases aligning to TRBD2. V lost 5 bases to trimming and J lost 6 bases; unmatched junction nucleotides: 13. In germline, CDR1 is SGHAT, CDR2 FQDESV (reference sequence). The CDR3 is 19 residues long.

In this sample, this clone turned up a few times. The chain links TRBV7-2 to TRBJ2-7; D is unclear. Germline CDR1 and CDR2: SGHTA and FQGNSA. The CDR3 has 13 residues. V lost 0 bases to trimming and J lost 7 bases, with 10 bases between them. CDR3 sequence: CASSLASESEQYF. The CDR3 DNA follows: TGTGCCAGCAGCTTAGCGTCAGAAAGTGAGCAGTACTTC.

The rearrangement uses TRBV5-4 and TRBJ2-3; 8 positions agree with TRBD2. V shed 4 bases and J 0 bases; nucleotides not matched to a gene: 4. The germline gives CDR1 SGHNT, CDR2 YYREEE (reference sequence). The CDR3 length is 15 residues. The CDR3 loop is CASSLSGGSTDTQYF. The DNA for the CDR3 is TGTGCCAGCAGCCTCAGCGGGGGTAGCACAGATACGCAGTATTTT. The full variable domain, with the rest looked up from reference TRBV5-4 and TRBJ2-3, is ETGVTQSPTHLIKTRGQQVTLRCSSQSGHNTVSWYQQALGQGPQFIFQYYREEENGRGNFPPRFSGLQFPNYSSELNVNALELDDSALYLCASSLSGGSTDTQYFGPGTRLTVL.

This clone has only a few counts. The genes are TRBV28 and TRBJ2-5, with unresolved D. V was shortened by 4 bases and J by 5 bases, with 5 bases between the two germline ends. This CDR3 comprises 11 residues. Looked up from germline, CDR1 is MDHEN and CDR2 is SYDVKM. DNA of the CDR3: TGTGCCAGCAGTTATCGGGAGACCCAGTACTTC. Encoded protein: CASSYRETQYF.

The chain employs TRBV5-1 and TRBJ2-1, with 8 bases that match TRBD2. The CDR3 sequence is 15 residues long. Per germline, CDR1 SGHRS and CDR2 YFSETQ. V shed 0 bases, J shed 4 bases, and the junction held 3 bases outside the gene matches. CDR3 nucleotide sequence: TGCGCCAGCAGCTTGGAGAGCGGGAGTTACAATGAGCAGTTCTTC. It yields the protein CASSLESGSYNEQFF.

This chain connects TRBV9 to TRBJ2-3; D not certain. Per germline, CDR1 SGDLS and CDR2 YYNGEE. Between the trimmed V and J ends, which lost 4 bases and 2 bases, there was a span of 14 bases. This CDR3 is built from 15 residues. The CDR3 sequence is CASSPFHLNTDTQYF. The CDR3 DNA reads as TGTGCCAGCAGCCCGTTCCACTTAAACACAGATACGCAGTATTTT.

The CDR3 loop is CASSQDRKVFGGETQYF. CDR3 sequence (DNA): TGCGCCAGCAGCCAAGATCGAAAGGTCTTCGGCGGGGAGACCCAGTACTTC. V and J are TRBV4-1 and TRBJ2-5; a possible D gene is TRBD2 (5 bases). The germline CDR1 and CDR2 sequences are MGHRA and YSYEKL. Trimming pared 0 bases from V and 5 bases from J, leaving 19 bases between. CDR3 length: 17 residues.

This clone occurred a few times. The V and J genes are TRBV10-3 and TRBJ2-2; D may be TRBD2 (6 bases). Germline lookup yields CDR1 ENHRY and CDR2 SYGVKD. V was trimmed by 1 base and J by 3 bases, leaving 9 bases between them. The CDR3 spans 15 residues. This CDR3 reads CAISELGGDTGELFF. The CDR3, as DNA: TGTGCCATCAGTGAGTTGGGCGGGGACACCGGGGAGCTGTTTTTT.

Written as DNA, the CDR3 is TGCGCCAGCAGCCAGGACAGGGGTAATTCACCCCTCCACTTT. Protein: CASSQDRGNSPLHF. J is TRBJ1-6 and V is TRBV4-3; 9 bases are shared with TRBD1. The V gene end was trimmed by 3 bases and the J gene end by 6 bases; junction bases not matched to a gene: 0. CDR1 is LGHNA and CDR2 is YSLEER in the germline V gene. The CDR3 length is 14 residues.

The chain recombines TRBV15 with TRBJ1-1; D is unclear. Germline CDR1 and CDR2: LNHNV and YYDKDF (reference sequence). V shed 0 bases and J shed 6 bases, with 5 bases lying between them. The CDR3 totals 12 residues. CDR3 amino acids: CATSRDPAEAFF. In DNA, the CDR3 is TGTGCCACCAGCAGAGATCCCGCTGAAGCTTTCTTT.

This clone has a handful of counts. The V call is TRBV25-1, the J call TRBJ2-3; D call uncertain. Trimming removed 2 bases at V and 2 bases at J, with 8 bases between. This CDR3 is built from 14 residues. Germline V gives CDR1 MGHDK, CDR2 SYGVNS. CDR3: CASSEPQNTDTQYF. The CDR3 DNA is TGTGCCAGCAGTGAACCCCAGAACACAGATACGCAGTATTTT.

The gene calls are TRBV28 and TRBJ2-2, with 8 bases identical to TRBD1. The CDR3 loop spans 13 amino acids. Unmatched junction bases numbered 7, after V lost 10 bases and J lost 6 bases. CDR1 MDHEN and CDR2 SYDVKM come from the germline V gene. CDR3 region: CATRSQGAGELFF. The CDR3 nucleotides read TGTGCCACCAGATCACAGGGGGCCGGGGAGCTGTTTTTT.

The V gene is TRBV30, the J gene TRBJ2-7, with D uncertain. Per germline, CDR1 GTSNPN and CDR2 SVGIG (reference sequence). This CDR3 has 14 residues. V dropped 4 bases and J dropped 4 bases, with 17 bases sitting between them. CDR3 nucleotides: TGTGCCTGGACCCGCAGGCCCAACGCATACGAGCAGTACTTC. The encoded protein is CAWTRRPNAYEQYF.

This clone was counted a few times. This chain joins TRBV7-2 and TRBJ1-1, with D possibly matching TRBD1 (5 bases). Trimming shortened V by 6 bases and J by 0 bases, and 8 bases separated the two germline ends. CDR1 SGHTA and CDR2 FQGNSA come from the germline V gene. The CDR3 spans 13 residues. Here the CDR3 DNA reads TGTGCCAGCAGGCCCAGGGTGAACACTGAAGCTTTCTTT. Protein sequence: CASRPRVNTEAFF.

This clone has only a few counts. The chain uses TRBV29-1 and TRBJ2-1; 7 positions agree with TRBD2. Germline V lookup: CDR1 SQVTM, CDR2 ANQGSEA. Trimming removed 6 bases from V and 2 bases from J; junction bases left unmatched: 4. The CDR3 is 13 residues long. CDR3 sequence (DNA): TGCAGCGTGCGGGGGAACCCCTACAATGAGCAGTTCTTC. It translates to CSVRGNPYNEQFF.

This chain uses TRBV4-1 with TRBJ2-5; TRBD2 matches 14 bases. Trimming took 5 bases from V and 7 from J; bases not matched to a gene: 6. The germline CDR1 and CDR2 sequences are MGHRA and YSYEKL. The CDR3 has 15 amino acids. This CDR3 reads CASSSPTSGRVTQYF. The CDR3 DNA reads TGCGCCAGCAGCTCCCCGACTAGCGGGAGGGTGACCCAGTACTTC.

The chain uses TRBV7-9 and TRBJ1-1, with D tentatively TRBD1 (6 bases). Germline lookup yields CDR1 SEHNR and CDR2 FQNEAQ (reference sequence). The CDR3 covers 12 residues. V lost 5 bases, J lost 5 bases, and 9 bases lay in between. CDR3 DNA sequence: TGTGCCAGCAGCCCTAGGGGGACTGAAGCTTTCTTT. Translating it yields CASSPRGTEAFF.